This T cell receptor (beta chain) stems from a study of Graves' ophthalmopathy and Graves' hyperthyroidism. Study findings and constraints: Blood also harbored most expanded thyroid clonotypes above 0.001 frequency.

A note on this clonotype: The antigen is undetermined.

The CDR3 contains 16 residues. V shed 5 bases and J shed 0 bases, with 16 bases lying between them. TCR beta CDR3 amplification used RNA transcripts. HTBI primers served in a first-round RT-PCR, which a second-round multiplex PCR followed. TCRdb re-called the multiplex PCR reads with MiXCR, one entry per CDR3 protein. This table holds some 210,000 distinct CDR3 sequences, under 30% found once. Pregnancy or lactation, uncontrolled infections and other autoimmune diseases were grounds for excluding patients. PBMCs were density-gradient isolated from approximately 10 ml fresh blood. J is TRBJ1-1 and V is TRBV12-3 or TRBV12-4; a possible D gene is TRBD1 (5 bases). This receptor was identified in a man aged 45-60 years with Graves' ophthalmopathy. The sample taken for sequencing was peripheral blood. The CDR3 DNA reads TGTGCCAGCAGTACGCGCCTTAACAGGATGAACACTGAAGCTTTCTTT. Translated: CASSTRLNRMNTEAFF.